The 16 T cell receptor beta chains listed next were all sequenced from one sample in a study of T cells expressing NK-cell markers. TCRdb reanalyzed the 5' RACE reads, giving one entry per CDR3 protein sequence and no DNA. This sample's table reports 120,000 to 150,000 distinct CDR3 sequences. Sequenced: blood T cells: a sorted CD56 or NKG2C T cell subset, CD4+ or CD8+ T cells, or bulk PBMC T cells (not recorded which). The receptors originated from a young man in good health.

The gene calls are TRBV6-1 and TRBJ1-3. The CDR3 spans 16 residues. CDR1 is MNHNS and CDR2 is SASEGT in the germline V gene. The CDR3: CASSEGDSSSGNTIYF.

The chain has TRBV30 and TRBJ2-5; the TRBD1 assignment by TCRdb is unverifiable without DNA. This CDR3 has 15 amino acids. Germline V gives CDR1 GTSNPN, CDR2 SVGIG (reference sequence). CDR3 amino acids: CAWSVWDRGQETQYF.

J is TRBJ2-1 and V is TRBV7-2; TCRdb names TRBD1, which stays unverified in the absence of DNA. The germline V gene has CDR1 SGHTA and CDR2 FQGNSA. CDR3 length: 14 amino acids. The CDR3: CASSIPPQGNEQFF.

The V call is TRBV6-2 or TRBV6-3, the J call TRBJ2-1; TCRdb's D call, TRBD2, is unchecked because there is no DNA. The CDR3 has 16 amino acids. In germline, CDR1 is MNHEY, CDR2 SVGEGT. This CDR3 is CASSYERGSSYNEQFF.

The rearrangement uses TRBV7-9 and TRBJ2-1; absent DNA, TCRdb's TRBD1 call cannot be checked. This CDR3 is 16 amino acids long. Germline V gene data show CDR1 as SEHNR and CDR2 as FQNEAQ (reference sequence). The CDR3 region is CASSLVQGSPYNEQFF. Full variable domain (rest looked up from reference TRBV7-9 and TRBJ2-1): DTGVSQNPRHKITKRGQNVTFRCDPISEHNRLYWYRQTLGQGPEFLTYFQNEAQLEKSRLLSDRFSAERPKGSFSTLEIQRTEQGDSAMYLCASSLVQGSPYNEQFFGPGTRLTVL.

V usage is TRBV10-2 and J usage is TRBJ2-3; the D call of TRBD2 rests on TCRdb alone, since no DNA is present to check it. Germline V CDR1 and CDR2: WSHSY, SAAADI. The CDR3 length is 15 residues. CDR3 protein: CASSDTPSQEDTQYF.

The J gene is TRBJ2-2, the V gene TRBV10-3; the D call of TRBD2 rests on TCRdb alone, since no DNA is present to check it. CDR1 and CDR2 from the germline V gene are ENHRY and SYGVKD. The CDR3 contains 13 residues. The CDR3 protein is CAIRGTSDGELFF.

The rearrangement uses TRBV19 and TRBJ2-6; the TRBD1 assignment by TCRdb is unverifiable without DNA. This CDR3 has 16 residues. In germline, CDR1 is LNHDA, CDR2 SQIVND (reference sequence). CDR3 protein: CASSKKGDSGANVLTF. Together with reference TRBV19 and TRBJ2-6, the CDR3 gives the full variable domain: DGGITQSPKYLFRKEGQNVTLSCEQNLNHDAMYWYRQDPGQGLRLIYYSQIVNDFQKGDIAEGYSVSREKKESFPLTVTSAQKNPTAFYLCASSKKGDSGANVLTFGAGSRLTVL.

The chain has TRBV7-9 and TRBJ2-1; the D gene TCRdb calls, TRBD2, cannot be checked with no DNA. CDR3 length equals 15 residues. CDR1 is SEHNR and CDR2 is FQNEAQ in the germline V gene (reference sequence). The CDR3 sequence: CASRKGLPPYNEQFF.

The chain carries TRBV7-2 and TRBJ1-6; the TCRdb D gene call, TRBD1, has no DNA to confirm it. The CDR3 extends over 15 amino acids. Germline CDR1 SGHTA, CDR2 FQGNSA. CDR3: CASSPPGFYNSPLHF.

The chain recombines TRBV30 with TRBJ2-2; TCRdb's D call, TRBD1, is unchecked because there is no DNA. The V gene's germline CDR1 is GTSNPN and CDR2 SVGIG (reference sequence). This CDR3 has 15 residues. The CDR3 loop is CACNTGTKNTGELFF.

V and J are TRBV20-1 and TRBJ2-3; TCRdb proposes TRBD1, but this gene call is untestable without DNA. The CDR3 length is 14 residues. The germline V gene has CDR1 DFQATT and CDR2 SNEGSKA (reference sequence). CDR3 loop: CSAEPIKGTDTQYF.

The chain links TRBV13 to TRBJ2-1; TCRdb designates TRBD2, a call that cannot be tested without DNA. Per the germline V gene, CDR1 is PRHDT and CDR2 is FYEKMQ (reference sequence). The CDR3 extends over 15 amino acids. Here the CDR3 reads CASGSSGRRYNEQFF. The full variable domain, with the rest looked up from reference TRBV13 and TRBJ2-1, is AAGVIQSPRHLIKEKRETATLKCYPIPRHDTVYWYQQGPGQDPQFLISFYEKMQSDKGSIPDRFSAQQFSDYHSELNMSSLELGDSALYFCASGSSGRRYNEQFFGPGTRLTVL.

The chain combines TRBV4-1 with TRBJ1-1; lacking DNA, the TRBD1 call made by TCRdb goes unchecked. This CDR3 spans 15 amino acids. CDR1 and CDR2 from the germline V gene are MGHRA and YSYEKL. This chain's CDR3 is CASSLWDRGGTEAFF.

V is TRBV19 and J is TRBJ2-1; TCRdb gives TRBD1 as the D gene, but with no DNA this cannot be confirmed. The CDR3 sequence is 15 residues long. Looked up from germline, CDR1 is LNHDA and CDR2 is SQIVND (reference sequence). CDR3 amino acids: CASSTGTGAYNEQFF.

V gene TRBV7-9 combines with J gene TRBJ2-4. Germline lookup yields CDR1 SEHNR and CDR2 FQNEAQ (reference sequence). The CDR3 spans 11 residues. The CDR3 sequence: CASSLSNIQYF.